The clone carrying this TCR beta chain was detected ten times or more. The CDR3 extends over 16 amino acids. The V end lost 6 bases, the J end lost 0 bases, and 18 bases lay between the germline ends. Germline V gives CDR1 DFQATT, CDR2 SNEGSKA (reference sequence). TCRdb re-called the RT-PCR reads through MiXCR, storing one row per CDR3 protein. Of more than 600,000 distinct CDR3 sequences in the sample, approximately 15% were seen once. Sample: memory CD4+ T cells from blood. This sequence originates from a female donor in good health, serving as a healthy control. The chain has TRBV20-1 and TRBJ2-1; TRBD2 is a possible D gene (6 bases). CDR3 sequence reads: CSARGGVGGSYNEQFF. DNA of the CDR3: TGCAGTGCCCGGGGCGGGGTGGGCGGCTCCTACAATGAGCAGTTCTTC.